This TCR beta chain stems from a study of graft-versus-host responses after intestinal transplantation. Study in general: Isolated intestinal, liver-intestinal, or multivisceral transplants were what recipients had. Every transplant recipient was induced with anti-thymocyte globulin, then maintained on tacrolimus and steroids for 2 to 3 years. Findings of the study overall: Some GvH clones were seen earlier in gut or blood, suggesting intestinal origin. Subjects displaying graft-donor T cell macrochimerism possessed elevated graft-versus-host to host-versus-graft clonal ratios inside allografts.

Produced via immunoSEQ multiplex PCR; TCRdb's table is partial and in-frame only. The sample yields 90,000 to 120,000 clones, less than 90% seen once. Germline values: CDR1 KGHSH, CDR2 LQKENI. The CDR3 covers 14 residues. The ends were cut back, 3 bases at V and 5 bases at J, with 13 bases in the middle. With regard to this clone: Its antigen remains unknown.

The TCR originated in a human donor who received an intestinal transplant. The chain employs TRBV18 and TRBJ1-1; possibly TRBD1 for D (5 bases). Sequences were derived from unstimulated CD4+ T cells sorted from spleen or lymph node cells, sampled before intestinal transplant. CDR3: CASSPVRVGTEAFF. The CDR3, as DNA: TGTGCCAGCTCACCCGTCAGGGTTGGGACTGAAGCTTTCTTT.